The clone carrying this T cell receptor (beta chain) was observed once. Its specificity is not known. This sample stems from a study of blood T cells in healthy people across ages. General study findings and limits: No one knew whether donors had CMV, which possibly confounded expanded clonotype changes. Both naive CD4+ cell counts and diversity were greater in long-lived donors than in aged donors.

The CDR3 length is 16 residues. Germline values: CDR1 LGHDT, CDR2 YNNKEL (reference sequence). Trimming stripped 4 bases from V and 0 bases from J, with 10 bases between. The second PCR ran about 6 to 11 cycles with a sample-barcoded 5' primer and J-beta primers. TCRdb independently ran MiXCR on the 5' RACE reads; one entry per CDR3 protein. The table records roughly 790,000 distinct CDR3 sequences, around 46% of them present only once. The rearrangement uses TRBV3-1 and TRBJ2-6, with a possible D match to TRBD1 (5 bases). The sequencing input was blood. This clonotype was obtained from a woman aged 55-75 years in good health. The CDR3: CASSRTNFSGANVLTF. The CDR3 DNA is TGTGCCAGCAGCCGGACAAATTTCTCTGGGGCCAACGTCCTGACTTTC.